The 2 T cell receptor beta chains presented below share a single source sample, sequenced in a study of identical twins. TCRdb reprocessed the 5' RACE reads with MiXCR, giving one entry per CDR3 protein. This table holds about 340,000 distinct CDR3 sequences, approximately 10% found once. The sample was naive T cells sorted from blood. The origin of the receptors is a woman aged 45-65 years in good health.

This clonotype was seen many times. The J gene is TRBJ2-3, the V gene TRBV5-1; D is undetermined. The V end was cut by 0 bases, the J end by 6 bases, with 11 bases between. Germline V gene data show CDR1 as SGHRS and CDR2 as YFSETQ. The CDR3 has 14 amino acids. CDR3 sequence reads: CASSLGLPRDTQYF. The CDR3 coding sequence is TGCGCCAGCAGCTTGGGACTCCCTCGGGATACGCAGTATTTT.

This clonotype showed up many times. J is TRBJ2-3 and V is TRBV29-1; the D is unclear. The germline V gene encodes CDR1 SQVTM and CDR2 ANQGSEA. The CDR3 is 14 amino acids. V was trimmed by 2 bases and J by 5 bases, leaving 14 bases between them. CDR3 residues: CSVEILGGGDTQYF. Here the CDR3 DNA reads TGCAGCGTTGAAATCCTAGGCGGTGGAGATACGCAGTATTTT.